This T cell receptor (beta chain) is from a study of control samples from healthy donors and cancer patients. Germline CDR1 is SQVTM and CDR2 is ANQGSEA. The CDR3 is 12 amino acids. V dropped 5 bases and J dropped 5 bases, with 9 bases sitting between them. The assay was immunoSEQ multiplex PCR, and TCRdb's table has in-frame clones only and misses some. The data hold some 71,000 clones, with about 90% observed a single time. This chain links TRBV29-1 with TRBJ2-2; weak D call: TRBD1 (5 bases). What was sequenced was PBMCs. The TCR originated in a woman aged 45-59 years with head and neck cancer. This chain's CDR3 is CSVLQVTGELFF. The CDR3 DNA sequence: TGCAGCGTTTTACAGGTGACCGGGGAGCTGTTTTTT.